What follows describes a single T cell receptor (beta chain). The CDR3 loop spans 13 amino acids. Deletions cut 7 bases from V and 2 bases from J, with 13 bases between. From germline, CDR1 is SGHRS and CDR2 YFSETQ. This sample stems from a study of blood T cell repertoires in COVID-19. Assay used: immunoSEQ multiplex PCR; TCRdb lists only in-frame clones, some missing. The sample gives around 320,000 clones, about 91% of which show up once; 6.9% is in the top ten. Input material: peripheral blood. The TCR comes from a woman aged 30 to 39 who had recovered from COVID-19. The chain couples TRBV5-1 to TRBJ2-7; TRBD2 might be the D (6 bases). The CDR3 sequence: CASRGDSPYEQYF. CDR3 coding DNA: TGCGCCAGCCGAGGGGACTCCCCCTACGAGCAGTACTTC.